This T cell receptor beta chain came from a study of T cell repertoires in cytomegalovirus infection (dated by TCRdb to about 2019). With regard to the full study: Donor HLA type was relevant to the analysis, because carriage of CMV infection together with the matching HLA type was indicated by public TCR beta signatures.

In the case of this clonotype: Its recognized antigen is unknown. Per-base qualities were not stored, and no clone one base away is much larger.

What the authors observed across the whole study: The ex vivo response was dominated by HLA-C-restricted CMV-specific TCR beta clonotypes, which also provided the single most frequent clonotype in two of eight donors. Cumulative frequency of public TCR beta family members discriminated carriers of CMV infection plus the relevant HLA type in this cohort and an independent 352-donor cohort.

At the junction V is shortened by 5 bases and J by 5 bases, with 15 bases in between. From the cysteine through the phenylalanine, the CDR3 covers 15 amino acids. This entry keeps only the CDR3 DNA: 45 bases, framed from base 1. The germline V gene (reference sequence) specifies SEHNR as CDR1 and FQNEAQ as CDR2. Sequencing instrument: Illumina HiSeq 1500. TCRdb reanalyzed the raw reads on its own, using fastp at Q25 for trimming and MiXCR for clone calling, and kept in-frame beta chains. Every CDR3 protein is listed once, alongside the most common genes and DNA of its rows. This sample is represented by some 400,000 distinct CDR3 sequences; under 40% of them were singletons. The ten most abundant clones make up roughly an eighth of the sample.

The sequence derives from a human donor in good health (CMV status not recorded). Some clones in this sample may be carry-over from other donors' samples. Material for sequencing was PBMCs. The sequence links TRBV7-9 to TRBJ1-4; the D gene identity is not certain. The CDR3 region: CASSNIPTRNEKLFF. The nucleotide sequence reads TGTGCCAGCAGCAATATCCCTACGAGGAATGAAAAACTGTTTTTT. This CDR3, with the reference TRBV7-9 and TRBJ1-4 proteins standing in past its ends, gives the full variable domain DTGVSQNPRHKITKRGQNVTFRCDPISEHNRLYWYRQTLGQGPEFLTYFQNEAQLEKSRLLSDRFSAERPKGSFSTLEIQRTEQGDSAMYLCASSNIPTRNEKLFFGSGTQLSVL.